These 8 T cell receptor beta chains came from one sample sequenced in a study of blood T cell repertoires in COVID-19. Libraries were prepared by immunoSEQ multiplex PCR; TCRdb keeps only in-frame clonotypes and omits some of them. This table holds approximately 110,000 clones, around 85% found once. The specimen was peripheral blood. All receptors come from a man aged 70-80 years with active or convalescent COVID-19.

The chain links TRBV19 to TRBJ1-5, with 9 nucleotides matching TRBD1. J lost 0 bases, V lost 6 bases, and 15 bases had no gene match. This CDR3 has 19 amino acids. Germline V CDR1 and CDR2: LNHDA, SQIVND (reference sequence). Here the CDR3 DNA reads TGTGCCAGTAGGGCGAAAGCACAGGGGGCGATTCGTAGCAATCAGCCCCAGCATTTT. This translates into CASRAKAQGAIRSNQPQHF.

The chain is built from TRBV3-1 (or the pseudogene TRBV3-2) and TRBJ1-3; D gene ambiguous. The germline V and J ends were trimmed by 3 bases and 1 base, with 10 bases remaining between them. The CDR3 has 15 amino acids. Germline values: CDR1 LGHDT, CDR2 YNNKEL (reference sequence). The CDR3 loop reads CASSQGRSSGNTIYF. CDR3 DNA sequence: TGTGCCAGCAGCCAGGGGAGATCATCTGGAAACACCATATATTTT.

This chain connects TRBV5-1 to TRBJ2-7; 8 bases align to TRBD1. The junction had 7 bases not matched to a gene; V was cut back by 0 bases and J by 2 bases. From germline, CDR1 is SGHRS and CDR2 YFSETQ. The CDR3 is made up of 16 amino acids. The CDR3 protein is CASSLETGAIPYEQYF. CDR3 nucleotides: TGCGCCAGCAGCTTGGAGACAGGGGCCATCCCCTACGAGCAGTACTTC.

The gene calls are TRBV2 and TRBJ2-5; maybe TRBD2 (7 bases). The CDR3 is 14 residues long. V was cut by 3 bases and J by 5 bases, with 13 bases left in between. The germline V gene has CDR1 SNHLY and CDR2 FYNNEI. The CDR3: CASSEGGAVETQYF. The CDR3 DNA sequence: TGTGCCAGCAGTGAGGGGGGGGCCGTTGAGACCCAGTACTTC. The variable domain in full, completed from reference TRBV2 and TRBJ2-5, reads EPEVTQTPSHQVTQMGQEVILRCVPISNHLYFYWYRQILGQKVEFLVSFYNNEISEKSEIFDDQFSVERPDGSNFTLKIRSTKLEDSAMYFCASSEGGAVETQYFGPGTRLLVL.

The chain employs TRBV5-1 and TRBJ1-3, with D uncertain. V was shortened by 0 bases and J by 0 bases, with 7 bases between the two germline ends. The CDR3 spans 15 residues. Germline CDR1 is SGHRS and CDR2 is YFSETQ. The CDR3 DNA reads as TGCGCCAGCAGCTTGGATCCGAGCTCTGGAAACACCATATATTTT. Residues: CASSLDPSSGNTIYF. Based on the CDR3 plus reference TRBV5-1 and TRBJ1-3, the full variable domain is KAGVTQTPRYLIKTRGQQVTLSCSPISGHRSVSWYQQTPGQGLQFLFEYFSETQRNKGNFPGRFSGRQFSNSRSEMNVSTLELGDSALYLCASSLDPSSGNTIYFGEGSWLTVV.

The rearrangement joins TRBV19 to TRBJ1-5; no firm D call. Looked up from germline, CDR1 is LNHDA and CDR2 is SQIVND (reference sequence). The V and J ends lost 4 bases and 4 bases respectively, with 11 bases between them. This CDR3 has 14 amino acids. Here the CDR3 reads CASSNYQGNQPQHF. DNA for the CDR3: TGTGCCAGTAGTAACTACCAAGGTAATCAGCCCCAGCATTTT.

The chain recombines TRBV28 with TRBJ2-2; 7 bases match TRBD2. CDR1 and CDR2 from the germline V gene are MDHEN and SYDVKM. The CDR3 is 16 residues long. With V trimmed by 8 bases and J by 3 bases, 12 bases remained unmatched. The chain's CDR3 is CASSSLGTTHTGELFF. The CDR3, as DNA: TGTGCCAGCTCCTCCTTGGGGACTACCCACACCGGGGAGCTGTTTTTT.

V usage is TRBV2 and J usage is TRBJ2-7; D gene unclear. Trimming removed 8 bases from V and 2 bases from J, with 10 bases in between. Germline V CDR1 and CDR2: SNHLY, FYNNEI. There are 12 residues in the CDR3. The CDR3 is CASQTDTYEQYF. CDR3 coding DNA: TGTGCCAGCCAGACTGATACCTACGAGCAGTACTTC.